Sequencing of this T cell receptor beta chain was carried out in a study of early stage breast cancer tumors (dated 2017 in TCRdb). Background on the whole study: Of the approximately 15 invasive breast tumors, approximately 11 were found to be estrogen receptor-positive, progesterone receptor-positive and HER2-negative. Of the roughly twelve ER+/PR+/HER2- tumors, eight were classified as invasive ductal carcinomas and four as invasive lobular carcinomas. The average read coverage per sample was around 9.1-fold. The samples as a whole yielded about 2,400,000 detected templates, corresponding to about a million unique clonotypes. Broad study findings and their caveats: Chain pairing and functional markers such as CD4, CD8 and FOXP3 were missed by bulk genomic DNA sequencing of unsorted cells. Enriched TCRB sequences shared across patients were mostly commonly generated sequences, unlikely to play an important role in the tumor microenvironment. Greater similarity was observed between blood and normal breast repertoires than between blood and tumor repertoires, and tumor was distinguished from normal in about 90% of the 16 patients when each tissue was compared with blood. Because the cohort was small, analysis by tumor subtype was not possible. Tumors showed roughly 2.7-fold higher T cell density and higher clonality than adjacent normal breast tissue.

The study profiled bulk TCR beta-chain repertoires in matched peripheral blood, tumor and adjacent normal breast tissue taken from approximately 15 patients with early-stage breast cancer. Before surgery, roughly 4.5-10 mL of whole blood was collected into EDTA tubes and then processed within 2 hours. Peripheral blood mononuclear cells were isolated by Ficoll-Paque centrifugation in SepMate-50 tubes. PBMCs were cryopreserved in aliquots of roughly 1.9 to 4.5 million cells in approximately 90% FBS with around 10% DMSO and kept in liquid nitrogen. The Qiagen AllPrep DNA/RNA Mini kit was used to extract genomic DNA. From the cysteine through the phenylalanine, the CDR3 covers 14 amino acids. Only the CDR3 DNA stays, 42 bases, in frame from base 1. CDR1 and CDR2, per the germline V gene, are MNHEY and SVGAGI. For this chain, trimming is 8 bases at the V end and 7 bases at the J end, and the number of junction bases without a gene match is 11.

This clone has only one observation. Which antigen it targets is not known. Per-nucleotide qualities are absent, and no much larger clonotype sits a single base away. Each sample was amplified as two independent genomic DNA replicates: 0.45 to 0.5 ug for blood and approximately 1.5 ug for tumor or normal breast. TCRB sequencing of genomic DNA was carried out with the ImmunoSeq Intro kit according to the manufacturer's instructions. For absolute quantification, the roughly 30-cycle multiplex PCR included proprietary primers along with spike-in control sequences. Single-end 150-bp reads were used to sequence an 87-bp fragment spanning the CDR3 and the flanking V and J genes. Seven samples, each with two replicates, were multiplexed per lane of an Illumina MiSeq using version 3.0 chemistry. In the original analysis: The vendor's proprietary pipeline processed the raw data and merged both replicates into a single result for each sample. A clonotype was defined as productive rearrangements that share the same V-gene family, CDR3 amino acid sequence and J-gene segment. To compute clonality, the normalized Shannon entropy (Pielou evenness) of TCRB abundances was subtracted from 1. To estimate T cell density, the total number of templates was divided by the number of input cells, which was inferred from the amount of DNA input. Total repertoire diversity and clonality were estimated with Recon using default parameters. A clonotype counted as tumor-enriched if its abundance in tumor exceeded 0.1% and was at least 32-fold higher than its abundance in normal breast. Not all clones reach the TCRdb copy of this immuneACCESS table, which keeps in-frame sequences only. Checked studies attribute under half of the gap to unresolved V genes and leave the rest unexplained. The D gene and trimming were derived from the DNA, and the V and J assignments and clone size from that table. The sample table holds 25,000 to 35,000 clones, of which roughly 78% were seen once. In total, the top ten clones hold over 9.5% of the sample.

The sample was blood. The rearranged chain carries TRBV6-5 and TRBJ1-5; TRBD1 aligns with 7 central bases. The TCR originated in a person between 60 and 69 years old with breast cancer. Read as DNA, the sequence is TGTGCCAGCGGACTTGGGACAGTCATCCAGCCCCAGCATTTT. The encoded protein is CASGLGTVIQPQHF.